Sequencing of this T cell receptor (beta chain) was carried out in a study of chemoradiotherapy in HPV16-positive cancers. Germline lookup yields CDR1 ENHRY and CDR2 SYGVKD. The V and J ends lost 10 bases and 0 bases respectively, with 23 bases between them. The CDR3 is 17 amino acids. Sequenced by immunoSEQ multiplex PCR; TCRdb stores in-frame clones only, minus some. The sample has 45,000 to 60,000 clones, around nine tenths seen once. As to this clone: Its specificity is unknown.

Study-wide points: During treatment, candidate HPV-specific clones and E7-related motifs expanded in tumor.

The sample consisted of blood, taken from a patient who underwent chemoradiotherapy. The sequence was obtained from a human donor with HPV-associated anogenital cancer. The chain has TRBV10-3 and TRBJ2-3; TRBD1 might be the D (5 bases). The CDR3 loop is CATEGASVVASTDTQYF. The CDR3 region has the DNA TGTGCCACCGAAGGGGCATCGGTTGTCGCTAGCACAGATACGCAGTATTTT.